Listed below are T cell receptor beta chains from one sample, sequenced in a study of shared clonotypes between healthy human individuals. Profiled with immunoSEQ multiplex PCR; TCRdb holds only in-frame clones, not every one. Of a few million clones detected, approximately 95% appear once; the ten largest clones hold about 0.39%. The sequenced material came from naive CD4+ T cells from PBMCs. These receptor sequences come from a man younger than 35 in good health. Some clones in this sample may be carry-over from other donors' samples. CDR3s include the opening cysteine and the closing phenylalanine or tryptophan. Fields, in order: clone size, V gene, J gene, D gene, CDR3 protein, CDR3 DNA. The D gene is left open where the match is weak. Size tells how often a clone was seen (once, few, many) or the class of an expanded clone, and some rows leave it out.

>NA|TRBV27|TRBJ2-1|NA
CASSWGRGNEQFF
TGTGCCAGCAGTTGGGGCAGAGGAAATGAGCAGTTCTTC
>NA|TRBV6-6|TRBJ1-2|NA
CASSYVRVGGYTF
TGTGCCAGCAGTTACGTCAGGGTAGGAGGCTACACCTTC
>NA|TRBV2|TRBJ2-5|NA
CASRSESGQGETQYF
TGTGCCAGCAGGAGCGAATCGGGGCAGGGAGAGACCCAGTACTTC
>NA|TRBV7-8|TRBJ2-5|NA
CASSSPSATETQYF
TGTGCCAGCAGCTCCCCTTCGGCGACAGAGACCCAGTACTTC
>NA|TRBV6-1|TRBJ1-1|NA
CASSRQRAEAFF
TGTGCCAGCAGTCGCCAGCGGGCTGAAGCTTTCTTT
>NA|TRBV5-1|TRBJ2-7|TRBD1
CASSLGDRAYEQYF
TGCGCCAGCAGCTTGGGGGACAGAGCCTACGAGCAGTACTTC
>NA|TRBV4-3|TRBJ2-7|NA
CASSQDFYSSYEQYF
TGCGCCAGCAGCCAAGATTTTTACAGCTCCTACGAGCAGTACTTC
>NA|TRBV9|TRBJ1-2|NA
CASSVGMETATGYTF
TGTGCCAGCAGCGTAGGGATGGAGACGGCGACAGGCTACACCTTC
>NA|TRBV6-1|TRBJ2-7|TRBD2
CASSEGLAGYNEQYF
TGTGCCAGCAGTGAAGGGCTAGCGGGATACAACGAGCAGTACTTC
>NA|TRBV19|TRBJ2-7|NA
CASSRGNPYEQYF
TGTGCCAGTAGTCGAGGGAATCCCTACGAGCAGTACTTC
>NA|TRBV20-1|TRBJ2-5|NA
CSAGRKETQYF
TGCAGTGCCGGGAGAAAAGAGACCCAGTACTTC
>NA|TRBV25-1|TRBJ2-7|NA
CASSEFGTGPYEQYF
TGTGCCAGCAGTGAATTTGGGACTGGTCCCTACGAGCAGTACTTC
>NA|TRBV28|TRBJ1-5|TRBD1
CASSLQGGGQPQHF
TGTGCCAGCAGTCTCCAGGGGGGCGGTCAGCCCCAGCATTTT
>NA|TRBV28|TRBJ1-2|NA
CASSQSDRLGYTF
TGTGCCAGCAGCCAATCAGACCGGCTCGGCTACACCTTC
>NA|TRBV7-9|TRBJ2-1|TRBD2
CASSLASGTSNEQFF
TGTGCCAGCAGCTTAGCTAGCGGGACGAGCAATGAGCAGTTCTTC
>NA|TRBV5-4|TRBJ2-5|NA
CASFSGPNQETQYF
TGTGCCAGCTTTAGCGGCCCCAACCAAGAGACCCAGTACTTC
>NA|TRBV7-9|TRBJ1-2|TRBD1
CASSELQGGESYGYTF
TGTGCCAGCAGCGAGCTACAGGGGGGCGAGAGCTATGGCTACACCTTC
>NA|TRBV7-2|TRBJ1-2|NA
CASSLPGPGYTF
TGTGCCAGCAGCTTACCAGGTCCTGGCTACACCTTC
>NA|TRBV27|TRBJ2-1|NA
CASSLRSRNEQFF
TGTGCCAGCAGTTTACGTTCTCGAAATGAGCAGTTCTTC
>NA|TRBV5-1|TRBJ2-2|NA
CASSYGTDTGELFF
TGCGCCAGCAGTTATGGGACCGACACCGGGGAGCTGTTTTTT
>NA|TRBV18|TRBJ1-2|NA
CASSPGEGLVYGYTF
TGTGCCAGCTCACCGGGTGAGGGCTTGGTCTATGGCTACACCTTC
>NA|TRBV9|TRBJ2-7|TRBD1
CASSVARPGGNYEQYF
TGTGCCAGCAGCGTAGCGCGCCCAGGGGGAAACTACGAGCAGTACTTC
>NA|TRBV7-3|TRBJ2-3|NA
CASSIQGSDTQYF
TGTGCCAGCAGCATACAGGGATCAGATACGCAGTATTTT
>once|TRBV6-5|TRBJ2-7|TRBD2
CASSYRASGSFYEQYF
TGTGCCAGCAGTTACCGGGCTAGCGGGAGCTTTTACGAGCAGTACTTC
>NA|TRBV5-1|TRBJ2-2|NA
CASSPRRWDGGGELFF
TGCGCCAGCAGCCCACGGAGGTGGGATGGAGGCGGGGAGCTGTTTTTT
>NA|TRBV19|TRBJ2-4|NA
CASSKAELAKNIQYF
TGTGCCAGTAGTAAGGCGGAACTAGCCAAAAACATTCAGTACTTC
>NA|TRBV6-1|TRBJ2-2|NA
CASTSGVNTGELFF
TGTGCCAGCACGTCAGGGGTGAACACCGGGGAGCTGTTTTTT
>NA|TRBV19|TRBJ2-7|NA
CASSNSVTYEQYF
TGTGCCAGTAGTAATTCAGTGACCTACGAGCAGTACTTC
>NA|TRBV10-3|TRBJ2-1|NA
CAISGGGESSYNEQFF
TGTGCCATCAGTGGAGGGGGGGAAAGCTCCTACAATGAGCAGTTCTTC
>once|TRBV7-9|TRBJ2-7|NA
CASSLANGQRYEQYF
TGTGCCAGCAGCTTAGCGAACGGCCAGAGGTACGAGCAGTACTTC
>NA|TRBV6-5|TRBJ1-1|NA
CASSEIPGLEAFF
TGTGCCAGCAGTGAAATCCCAGGACTTGAAGCTTTCTTT
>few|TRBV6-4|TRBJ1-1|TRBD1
CASSATGVTEAFF
TGTGCCAGCAGTGCTACAGGGGTCACTGAAGCTTTCTTT
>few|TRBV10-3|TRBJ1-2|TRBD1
CATERTGLNYGYTF
TGTGCCACAGAACGGACAGGACTTAACTATGGCTACACCTTC
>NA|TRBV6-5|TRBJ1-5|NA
CASSPGPSRDQPQHF
TGTGCCAGCAGTCCTGGACCGTCGAGGGATCAGCCCCAGCATTTT
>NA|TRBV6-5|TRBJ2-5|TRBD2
CASSTGLAGDETQYF
TGTGCCAGCAGTACCGGACTAGCGGGAGATGAGACCCAGTACTTC
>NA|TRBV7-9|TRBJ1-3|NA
CASSFSISGNTIYF
TGTGCCAGCAGCTTCTCCATCTCTGGAAACACCATATATTTT
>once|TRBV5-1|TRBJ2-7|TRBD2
CASSSMGLAGYEQYF
TGCGCCAGCAGCTCCATGGGACTAGCGGGATACGAGCAGTACTTC
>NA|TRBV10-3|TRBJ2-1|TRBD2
CAISVAGEVNEQFF
TGTGCCATCAGTGTGGCGGGAGAGGTAAATGAGCAGTTCTTC
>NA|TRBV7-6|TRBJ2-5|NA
CASSNNFQETQYF
TGTGCCAGCAGCAATAACTTCCAAGAGACCCAGTACTTC
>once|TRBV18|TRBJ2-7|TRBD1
CASSPGDRDEQYF
TGTGCCAGCTCACCAGGAGACAGGGACGAGCAGTACTTC
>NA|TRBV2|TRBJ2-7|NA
CASSEETYVYEQYF
TGTGCCAGCAGTGAAGAGACATACGTCTACGAGCAGTACTTC
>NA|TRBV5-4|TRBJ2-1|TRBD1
CASSWDRGNEQFF
TGTGCCAGCAGCTGGGACAGGGGTAATGAGCAGTTCTTC
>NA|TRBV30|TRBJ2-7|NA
CAWSQGSYEQYF
TGTGCCTGGAGCCAAGGGTCCTACGAGCAGTACTTC
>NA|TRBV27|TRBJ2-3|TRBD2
CASSPWALGGEGGDTQYF
TGTGCCAGCAGCCCTTGGGCCCTGGGTGGGGAGGGAGGTGATACGCAGTATTTT
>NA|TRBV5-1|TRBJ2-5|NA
CASSSGLVRGETQYF
TGCGCCAGCAGCTCGGGCTTAGTCCGAGGGGAGACCCAGTACTTC
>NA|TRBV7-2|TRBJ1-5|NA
CASSSLGGGTQPQHF
TGTGCCAGCAGCTCCCTAGGGGGAGGGACCCAGCCCCAGCATTTT
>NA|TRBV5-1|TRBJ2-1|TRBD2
CASRHTGTSNNEQFF
TGCGCCAGCAGACATACCGGGACTAGTAACAATGAGCAGTTCTTC
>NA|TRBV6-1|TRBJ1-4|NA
CASSAGGEKLFF
TGTGCCAGCAGTGCGGGGGGCGAAAAACTGTTTTTT
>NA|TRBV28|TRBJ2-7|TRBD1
CASSPPPGQGLGEQYF
TGTGCCAGCAGCCCTCCACCGGGACAGGGGTTGGGCGAGCAGTACTTC
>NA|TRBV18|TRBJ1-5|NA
CASSPTETQPQHF
TGTGCCAGCTCACCGACAGAAACACAGCCCCAGCATTTT
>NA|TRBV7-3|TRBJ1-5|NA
CASSLSRFQPQHF
TGTGCCAGCAGCTTATCGCGGTTTCAGCCCCAGCATTTT
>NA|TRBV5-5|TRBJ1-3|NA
CASALEGGNTIYF
TGTGCCAGCGCACTGGAGGGAGGAAACACCATATATTTT